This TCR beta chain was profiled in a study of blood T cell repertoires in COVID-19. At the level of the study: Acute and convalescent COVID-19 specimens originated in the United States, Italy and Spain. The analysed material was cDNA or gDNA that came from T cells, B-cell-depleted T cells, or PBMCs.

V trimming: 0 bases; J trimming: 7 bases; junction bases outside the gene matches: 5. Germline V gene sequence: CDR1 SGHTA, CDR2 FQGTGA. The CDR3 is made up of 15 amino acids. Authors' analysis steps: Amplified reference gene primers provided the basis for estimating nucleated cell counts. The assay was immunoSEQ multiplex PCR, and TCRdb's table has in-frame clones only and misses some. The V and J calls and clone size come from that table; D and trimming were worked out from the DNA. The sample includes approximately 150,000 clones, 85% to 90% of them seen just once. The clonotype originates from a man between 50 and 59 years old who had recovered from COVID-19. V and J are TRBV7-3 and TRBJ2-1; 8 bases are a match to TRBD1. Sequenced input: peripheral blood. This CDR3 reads CASSLTGRGRNEQFF. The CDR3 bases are TGTGCCAGCAGCTTAACGGGCAGGGGGCGAAATGAGCAGTTCTTC.